The clone carrying this T cell receptor beta chain was counted once. In the original processing: Reference gene primer amplification gave estimated nucleated cell counts. Repertoires were generated with immunoSEQ multiplex PCR, while TCRdb's copy carries only in-frame clones and drops some. That table is the source of V, J and clone size, and D and trimming were worked out from the DNA. The repertoire includes 22,000 or so clones, approximately 91% of them detected once, and around 11% sits in the top ten. This record belongs to a study of blood T cell repertoires in COVID-19. Study-level background: Researchers got acute and convalescent COVID-19 samples from the United States, Italy and Spain. Sources were T cells, B-cell-depleted T cells, or PBMCs; the material itself was cDNA or gDNA.

The CDR3 sequence is 15 residues long. Per germline, CDR1 LNHDA and CDR2 SQIVND (reference sequence). Trimming cost V 5 bases and J 3 bases, with 17 bases left between them. The J gene is TRBJ2-7, the V gene TRBV19; perhaps TRBD2 as D (6 bases). The sequence derives from a human donor in a cohort sampled during active COVID-19. The donor label of this sample is uncertain. What was sequenced was peripheral blood. The CDR3 sequence: CASSGWAGNNYEQYF. The CDR3 region has the DNA TGTGCCAGTAGTGGTTGGGCGGGAAACAACTACGAGCAGTACTTC.